This T cell receptor (beta chain) was sequenced for a study of CD8 T cells in Susac syndrome. Reverse transcription of roughly 0.5 to 1 ug RNA was carried out with random hexamers. Amplification of TCR beta CDR3 across 54 Vbeta and 13 Jbeta was performed with immunoSEQ multiplex PCR. TCRdb reprocessed the immunoSEQ multiplex PCR reads with MiXCR, giving one entry per CDR3 protein. The sample gives under 150,000 distinct CDR3 sequences, about 93% of which show up once; approximately 0.25% is in the top ten. The CDR3 length is 15 residues. From germline, CDR1 is MDHEN and CDR2 SYDVKM. Trimming took 7 bases from V and 7 from J; bases not matched to a gene: 14.

The material sequenced was CD8+ T cells from PBMCs. The source is a human donor in good health. The chain links TRBV28 to TRBJ2-7, with 9 bases aligning to TRBD2. As DNA, the CDR3 is TGTGCCAGCACCCCTTTCACGACTAGCGGCGTGGAGCAGTACTTC. It specifies CASTPFTTSGVEQYF.